This T cell receptor beta chain was recovered during a study of T cell changes during pregnancy in multiple sclerosis. Profiled with immunoSEQ multiplex PCR; TCRdb holds only in-frame clones, not every one. The sample has approximately 60,000 clones, about nine tenths seen once. The CDR3 runs to 16 residues. Trimming at V came to 2 bases and at J to 2 bases, leaving 6 bases not matched to a gene. The germline V gene has CDR1 SEHNR and CDR2 FQNEAQ (reference sequence). This sequence was found in a female donor with multiple sclerosis, enrolled in a pregnancy study. The V gene is TRBV7-9, the J gene TRBJ2-1, with TRBD1 matching 7 bases. The sequences come from peripheral blood, collected in the first trimester of pregnancy. The CDR3 nucleotides read TGTGCCAGCAGCTTACCACAGGGGTGGACCTACAATGAGCAGTTCTTC. Protein sequence: CASSLPQGWTYNEQFF.